This T cell receptor (beta chain) originates from a study of long-term antiretroviral therapy in people with HIV. Background on the study: The study's earliest collections predate the 2015 immediate-ART recommendation by about a decade. Study-level results: Repertoires from HIV showed CDR3 length ranges narrower than those of controls.

A word on this clone: Its antigen remains unidentified.

Held in samples before DNA extraction were 1-10 million cryopreserved PBMC. Run at survey level, the immunoSEQ assay was version v3.0. Each sample had sequencing targeting about 35,000-50,000 T-cell genomes. Sequencing used immunoSEQ multiplex PCR; TCRdb keeps in-frame clones, though not all of them. The sample consists of about 35,000 clones, around 79% of them appearing once. The sample here was unsorted PBMCs, taken 3 years after starting antiretroviral therapy. The TCR originated in a man in his forties or fifties with HIV.

CDR3 protein: CASSSLGGQSSYEQYF. The CDR3 bases are TGTGCCAGCAGTTCGTTAGGGGGGCAGAGCTCCTACGAGCAGTACTTC. The rearrangement uses TRBV6-5 and TRBJ2-7; D might be TRBD1 or TRBD2, each matching 6 bases. The length of the CDR3 is 16 residues. Trimming took off 4 bases at V and 0 bases at J, with 16 bases between the two ends. The V gene's germline CDR1 is MNHEY and CDR2 SVGAGI.